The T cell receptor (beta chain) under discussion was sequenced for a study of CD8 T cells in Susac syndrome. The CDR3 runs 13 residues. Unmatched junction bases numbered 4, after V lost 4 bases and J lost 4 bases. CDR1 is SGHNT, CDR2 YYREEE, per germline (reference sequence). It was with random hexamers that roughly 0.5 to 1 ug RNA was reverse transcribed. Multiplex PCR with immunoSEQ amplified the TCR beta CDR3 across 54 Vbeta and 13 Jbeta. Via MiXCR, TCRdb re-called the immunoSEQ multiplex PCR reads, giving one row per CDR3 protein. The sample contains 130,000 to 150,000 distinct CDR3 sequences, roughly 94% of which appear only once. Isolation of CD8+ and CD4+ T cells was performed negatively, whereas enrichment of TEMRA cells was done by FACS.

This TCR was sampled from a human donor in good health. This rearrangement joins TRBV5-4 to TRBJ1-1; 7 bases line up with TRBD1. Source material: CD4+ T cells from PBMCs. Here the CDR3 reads CASSRQGGTEAFF. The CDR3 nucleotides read TGTGCCAGCAGCCGTCAGGGGGGCACTGAAGCTTTCTTT.